A selection of T cell receptor beta chains follows, all from one sample in a study of T cells after yellow fever vaccination. TCRdb fed the 5' RACE reads into MiXCR, producing one record per CDR3 protein. The profile covers 120,000 or so distinct CDR3 sequences, with 8.9% appearing a single time and about two fifths taken by the ten largest. This specimen was CD8+ T cells sorted from PBMCs, taken on the day of the yellow fever booster vaccination. The receptors were gathered from a man between 18 and 35 years old who received the YFV17D yellow fever vaccine. The CDR3 runs from the conserved cysteine through the conserved F or W. Clone size is not always given. Where it is, it says once, few, many or a class for expanded clones.

abundance: -; v_gene: TRBV29-1; j_gene: TRBJ1-2; CDR3aa: CSAETGSTGYTF
abundance: -; v_gene: TRBV7-8; j_gene: TRBJ2-3; CDR3aa: CASSLGTGAGTDTQYF
abundance: -; v_gene: TRBV6-6; j_gene: TRBJ2-7; CDR3aa: CASSYSGGQFREQYF
abundance: many; v_gene: TRBV7-6; j_gene: TRBJ2-3; CDR3aa: CASSLVGGSTDTQYF
abundance: -; v_gene: TRBV9; j_gene: TRBJ2-3; CDR3aa: CASSEWDTDTQYF
abundance: many; v_gene: TRBV7-2; j_gene: TRBJ1-2; CDR3aa: CASSFGTGFGYTF
abundance: few; v_gene: TRBV7-8; j_gene: TRBJ2-5; CDR3aa: CASSLVSSGGLQETQYF
abundance: many; v_gene: TRBV18; j_gene: TRBJ2-5; CDR3aa: CASSPPGLAGDSLETQYF
abundance: -; v_gene: TRBV25-1; j_gene: TRBJ2-5; CDR3aa: CASSELRPTSETQYF
abundance: many; v_gene: TRBV3-1; j_gene: TRBJ1-2; CDR3aa: CASSQGGRSYGYTF
abundance: -; v_gene: TRBV6-2/TRBV6-3; j_gene: TRBJ1-1; CDR3aa: CASSLYKGNTEAFF
abundance: -; v_gene: TRBV7-7; j_gene: TRBJ2-3; CDR3aa: CASSLGLATDTQYF
abundance: few; v_gene: TRBV7-8; j_gene: TRBJ2-5; CDR3aa: CASSLVTGLETQYF
abundance: few; v_gene: TRBV7-9; j_gene: TRBJ2-1; CDR3aa: CASSSTDRGREQFF
abundance: -; v_gene: TRBV13; j_gene: TRBJ1-2; CDR3aa: CASSSLPGPRLGYTF
abundance: few; v_gene: TRBV5-1; j_gene: TRBJ1-1; CDR3aa: CASSLALGFSTEAFF
abundance: many; v_gene: TRBV9; j_gene: TRBJ2-3; CDR3aa: CASSRDRVTDTQYF
abundance: -; v_gene: TRBV12-5; j_gene: TRBJ2-1; CDR3aa: CASGLGTGVNEQFF
abundance: few; v_gene: TRBV29-1; j_gene: TRBJ2-2; CDR3aa: CSGRSTGELFF
abundance: -; v_gene: TRBV25-1; j_gene: TRBJ2-3; CDR3aa: CASSAVIHTQYF
abundance: -; v_gene: TRBV9; j_gene: TRBJ2-3; CDR3aa: CASSVATAGGEFSTDTQYF
abundance: few; v_gene: TRBV6-2/TRBV6-3; j_gene: TRBJ2-5; CDR3aa: CASSYISYGETQYF
abundance: many; v_gene: TRBV29-1; j_gene: TRBJ2-1; CDR3aa: CSVESVRELEQFF
abundance: few; v_gene: TRBV6-2/TRBV6-3; j_gene: TRBJ2-3; CDR3aa: CASSNDRATDTQYF
abundance: many; v_gene: TRBV7-2; j_gene: TRBJ1-2; CDR3aa: CASSSLTGAGYTF
abundance: -; v_gene: TRBV12-3/TRBV12-4; j_gene: TRBJ2-7; CDR3aa: CASRRDFGQGYEQYF
abundance: -; v_gene: TRBV11-2; j_gene: TRBJ2-3; CDR3aa: CASSSGRGGPFTDTQYF
abundance: few; v_gene: TRBV12-5; j_gene: TRBJ2-1; CDR3aa: CASGSTGVRSNEQFF
abundance: -; v_gene: TRBV4-3; j_gene: TRBJ1-4; CDR3aa: CASSQDGGWTTDKLFF
abundance: -; v_gene: TRBV25-1; j_gene: TRBJ1-4; CDR3aa: CASSTGQINEKLFF
abundance: -; v_gene: TRBV7-9; j_gene: TRBJ1-1; CDR3aa: CASSAGVRPEAFF
abundance: few; v_gene: TRBV5-6; j_gene: TRBJ2-3; CDR3aa: CASVPGWANEDTQYF
abundance: few; v_gene: TRBV29-1; j_gene: TRBJ1-2; CDR3aa: CSVENGPTRGQWGYTF
abundance: -; v_gene: TRBV19; j_gene: TRBJ1-3; CDR3aa: CASSILRSGNTIYF
abundance: few; v_gene: TRBV4-1; j_gene: TRBJ2-2; CDR3aa: CASSLERTGDVDTGELFF
abundance: few; v_gene: TRBV10-1; j_gene: TRBJ2-3; CDR3aa: CASSESLAGRTDTQYF
abundance: -; v_gene: TRBV20-1; j_gene: TRBJ2-1; CDR3aa: CSARDPGTLGFNEQFF
abundance: few; v_gene: TRBV28; j_gene: TRBJ1-4; CDR3aa: CASSLLTGAEKLFF
abundance: few; v_gene: TRBV15; j_gene: TRBJ1-5; CDR3aa: CATTPDNSNQPQHF
abundance: -; v_gene: TRBV7-9; j_gene: TRBJ1-1; CDR3aa: CASSKEPAEAFF
abundance: -; v_gene: TRBV7-3; j_gene: TRBJ1-1; CDR3aa: CASSRGGEDTEAFF
abundance: many; v_gene: TRBV4-3; j_gene: TRBJ1-6; CDR3aa: CASSPGRANSPLHF
abundance: -; v_gene: TRBV7-9; j_gene: TRBJ1-6; CDR3aa: CASSFGTGDNSPLHF
abundance: few; v_gene: TRBV12-3/TRBV12-4; j_gene: TRBJ1-1; CDR3aa: CASSFRVWGIPRGRGNTEAFF
abundance: many; v_gene: TRBV14; j_gene: TRBJ1-6; CDR3aa: CASSHLGQGVSPLHF
abundance: few; v_gene: TRBV27; j_gene: TRBJ2-1; CDR3aa: CASSLRDGFYNEQFF
abundance: -; v_gene: TRBV24-1; j_gene: TRBJ2-3; CDR3aa: CATSSPRAGSTDTQYF
abundance: few; v_gene: TRBV7-2; j_gene: TRBJ2-3; CDR3aa: CASSLGVAGGAFGVDTQYF
abundance: -; v_gene: TRBV20-1; j_gene: TRBJ1-5; CDR3aa: CSARSASGGVNQPQHF
abundance: many; v_gene: TRBV5-1; j_gene: TRBJ2-7; CDR3aa: CASSSAPGGSSYEQYF
abundance: many; v_gene: TRBV3-1; j_gene: TRBJ1-1; CDR3aa: CASSQVLSMGAFF
abundance: -; v_gene: TRBV12-3/TRBV12-4; j_gene: TRBJ2-6; CDR3aa: CATRQGPGANVLTF
abundance: -; v_gene: TRBV5-1; j_gene: TRBJ2-4; CDR3aa: CASSLGQNKNIQYF